A single count supports the clone carrying this TCR beta chain. This entry is derived from a study of shared clonotypes between healthy human individuals. Germline V gene lookup returns CDR1 MNHEY and CDR2 SVGAGI. Trimming removed 6 bases from V and 7 bases from J, with 18 bases in between. The CDR3 length is 14 residues. Sequencing was performed with immunoSEQ multiplex PCR; in TCRdb, only in-frame clones are kept and a portion is missing. Of around 2.5 million clones listed, over 85% are singletons. V gene TRBV6-5 combines with J gene TRBJ1-1, with TRBD1 as a possible D gene (5 bases). Sequenced material: naive CD4+ T cells from PBMCs. Subset meaning: CD45RA+ positively selected. The sequence was obtained from a man younger than 35 in good health. Some clones in this sample may be carry-over from other donors' samples. DNA for the CDR3: TGTGCCAGCAGGGCCCGGGACGACCGATTTGAAGCTTTCTTT. As protein: CASRARDDRFEAFF.